This passage covers 14 T cell receptor beta chains from one sample sequenced in a study of OX40 agonist ivuxolimab in advanced cancers. Library preparation used the immunoSEQ multiplex PCR assay. The clones in this table, taken by TCRdb from immuneACCESS, are in-frame only. Not every clone is retained; where verified, under half of the shortfall comes from an unresolved V gene, and the cause of the rest is unknown. The sample table shows 55,000 to 65,000 clones, and about 80% are seen once. The top ten clonotypes cover roughly 2% of the sample. This specimen was CD4+ or CD8+ T cells sorted from blood, taken in a trial of the OX40 agonist ivuxolimab. The receptors stem from an adult with an advanced solid tumor such as melanoma, head and neck, liver or kidney cancer.

This chain connects TRBV14 to TRBJ2-7; D unclear. The V gene's germline CDR1 is SGHDN and CDR2 FVKESK. This CDR3 comprises 14 residues. V was clipped by 0 bases and J by 2 bases, with 8 bases between them. CDR3 sequence: CASSQDHSTYEQYF. CDR3 bases: TGTGCCAGCAGCCAAGATCACAGTACCTACGAGCAGTACTTC. Looking up the rest from reference TRBV14 and TRBJ2-7 gives the full variable domain: EAGVTQFPSHSVIEKGQTVTLRCDPISGHDNLYWYRRVMGKEIKFLLHFVKESKQDESGMPNNRFLAERTGGTYSTLKVQPAELEDSGVYFCASSQDHSTYEQYFGPGTRLTVT.

V and J are TRBV19 and TRBJ2-7; the match to TRBD2 covers 9 bases. This CDR3 contains 16 residues. V gave up 4 bases and J gave up 1 base; unmatched junction bases: 8. Germline lookup yields CDR1 LNHDA and CDR2 SQIVND (reference sequence). The CDR3 protein is CASSSSSSGVSYEQYF. CDR3 DNA: TGTGCCAGTAGTAGTTCTTCTAGCGGGGTTTCCTACGAGCAGTACTTC. The variable domain in full, with the rest retrieved from reference TRBV19 and TRBJ2-7, is DGGITQSPKYLFRKEGQNVTLSCEQNLNHDAMYWYRQDPGQGLRLIYYSQIVNDFQKGDIAEGYSVSREKKESFPLTVTSAQKNPTAFYLCASSSSSSGVSYEQYFGPGTRLTVT.

This clone appeared a single time. This sequence joins TRBV5-1 and TRBJ2-5; no clear D. V was cut by 0 bases and J by 1 base, with 7 bases left in between. This CDR3 has 14 residues. The germline V gene has CDR1 SGHRS and CDR2 YFSETQ. DNA of the CDR3: TGCGCCAGCAGCTTGGAGAGAGCCCAAGAGACCCAGTACTTC. Protein: CASSLERAQETQYF.

This chain links TRBV11-2 with TRBJ1-5, with 7 nucleotides matching TRBD1. This CDR3 has 18 amino acids. With V trimmed by 5 bases and J by 2 bases, 15 bases remained unmatched. Per germline, CDR1 SGHAT and CDR2 FQNNGV. CDR3 sequence reads: CASSPPPTGQNGNQPQHF. CDR3 nucleotides: TGTGCCAGCAGCCCACCTCCGACAGGGCAGAATGGCAATCAGCCCCAGCATTTT.

This clone appeared a few times. The chain recombines TRBV30 with TRBJ1-2; 7 bases are a match to TRBD1. Germline-derived CDR1 and CDR2 are GTSNPN and SVGIG (reference sequence). This CDR3 contains 14 residues. The trim removed 2 bases at V and 1 base at J, leaving 4 bases unmatched. Here the CDR3 reads CAWSSRQGNYGYTF. CDR3 DNA sequence: TGTGCCTGGAGTTCCCGACAGGGTAACTATGGCTACACCTTC.

This clone was picked up one time. The chain is built from TRBV5-1 and TRBJ2-1; 11 positions agree with TRBD2. Trimming cost V 1 base and J 3 bases; bases outside gene matches: 3. From germline, CDR1 is SGHRS and CDR2 YFSETQ. The CDR3 sequence is 16 residues long. The CDR3 bases are TGCGCCAGCAGCTTGACTAGCGGGAGCATCTACAATGAGCAGTTCTTC. The encoded protein is CASSLTSGSIYNEQFF.

The chain joins TRBV2 to TRBJ1-2; 7 bases agree with TRBD1. From germline, CDR1 is SNHLY and CDR2 FYNNEI. With 2 bases clipped from V and 8 bases from J, the junction kept 5 bases outside the gene matches. The CDR3 contains 13 residues. The CDR3 sequence: CASSESTGWGYTF. The CDR3 DNA reads TGTGCCAGCAGTGAATCGACAGGGTGGGGCTACACCTTC.

V is TRBV27 and J is TRBJ2-3; the D call may be TRBD1 or TRBD2 (5 bases each). CDR1 and CDR2 from the germline V gene are MNHEY and SMNVEV (reference sequence). Trimming took 6 bases from V and 0 from J, leaving 13 bases between them. CDR3 length: 15 residues. CDR3 protein: CASSSDGASTDTQYF. As DNA, the CDR3 is TGTGCCAGCAGCTCCGACGGGGCTAGCACAGATACGCAGTATTTT.

This clone has just a few counts. This chain links TRBV11-3 with TRBJ2-5, with D hard to call. V lost 4 bases, J lost 7 bases, and 13 bases lay in between. Germline V gene sequence: CDR1 SGHNT, CDR2 YENEEA. The CDR3 consists of 13 residues. Here the CDR3 reads CASSYDGAGTQYF. As DNA, the CDR3 is TGTGCCAGCAGCTACGACGGTGCCGGGACCCAGTACTTC. Full variable domain (outside the CDR3, taken from reference TRBV11-3 and TRBJ2-5): EAGVVQSPRYKIIEKKQPVAFWCNPISGHNTLYWYLQNLGQGPELLIRYENEEAVDDSQLPKDRFSAERLKGVDSTLKIQPAELGDSAVYLCASSYDGAGTQYFGPGTRLLVL.

The gene calls are TRBV5-6 and TRBJ1-2; 8 bases are a match to TRBD1. Germline V gene lookup returns CDR1 SGHDT and CDR2 YYEEEE. The CDR3 has 15 amino acids. With V trimmed by 4 bases and J by 4 bases, 9 bases remained unmatched. In DNA form, the CDR3 reads TGTGCCAGCAGCAGGGTTACAGGGGGTGGCTATGGCTACACCTTC. It yields the protein CASSRVTGGGYGYTF. The whole variable domain, remainder taken from reference TRBV5-6 and TRBJ1-2, is DAGVTQSPTHLIKTRGQQVTLRCSPKSGHDTVSWYQQALGQGPQFIFQYYEEEERQRGNFPDRFSGHQFPNYSSELNVNALLLGDSALYLCASSRVTGGGYGYTFGSGTRLTVV.

The gene calls are TRBV19 and TRBJ2-5, with no clear D. This CDR3 region has 12 residues. The germline V and J ends were trimmed by 4 bases and 3 bases, with 6 bases remaining between them. Germline assignment: CDR1 LNHDA and CDR2 SQIVND (reference sequence). CDR3 in amino acids: CASSTWEETQYF. In nucleotides, the CDR3 is TGTGCCAGTAGTACATGGGAAGAGACCCAGTACTTC. The full variable domain, completed using reference TRBV19 and TRBJ2-5, is DGGITQSPKYLFRKEGQNVTLSCEQNLNHDAMYWYRQDPGQGLRLIYYSQIVNDFQKGDIAEGYSVSREKKESFPLTVTSAQKNPTAFYLCASSTWEETQYFGPGTRLLVL.

The genes are TRBV7-9 and TRBJ2-7; D gene unclear. Germline V lookup: CDR1 SEHNR, CDR2 FQNEAQ (reference sequence). V shed 1 base and J shed 0 bases, with 7 bases lying between them. The CDR3 consists of 14 residues. CDR3 DNA: TGTGCCAGCAGCTTAGGGCAGGTCTCCTACGAGCAGTACTTC. Translating it yields CASSLGQVSYEQYF.

V usage is TRBV19 and J usage is TRBJ1-2, with D uncertain. Trimming cost V 7 bases and J 8 bases, with 17 bases left between them. Germline V gene sequence: CDR1 LNHDA, CDR2 SQIVND (reference sequence). The CDR3 consists of 13 residues. CDR3: CASTPEPWRGYTF. CDR3 nucleotides: TGTGCCAGTACCCCAGAGCCCTGGCGGGGCTACACCTTC.

The gene calls are TRBV19 and TRBJ2-1; 10 bases are a match to TRBD2. J was trimmed by 9 bases and V by 4 bases; bases with no gene match: 9. Germline lookup yields CDR1 LNHDA and CDR2 SQIVND (reference sequence). The CDR3 runs to 15 residues. Here the CDR3 reads CASSNHLAGESEQFF. The CDR3 DNA follows: TGTGCCAGTAGTAACCATCTAGCGGGAGAATCTGAGCAGTTCTTC.